The 29 T cell receptor beta chains presented below share a single source sample, sequenced in a study of cytomegalovirus exposure and HLA in healthy donors. This PCR relied on a set of 60 Vbeta primers and 13 Jbeta primers. Some clones are missing from TCRdb's copy, which holds only in-frame ones; the method was immunoSEQ multiplex PCR. The sample lists about 110,000 clones, 65% to 80% occurring once. The sequenced material came from PBMCs. These receptors all come from a male donor in good health and CMV-seronegative.

The chain employs TRBV27 and TRBJ1-2, with 8 bases matching TRBD1. CDR1 MNHEY and CDR2 SMNVEV come from the germline V gene (reference sequence). V dropped 6 bases and J dropped 8; count of bases not matched to a gene: 5. The length of the CDR3 is 12 residues. The CDR3 sequence: CASRMTGEGYTF. The CDR3 DNA sequence: TGTGCCAGCAGAATGACAGGGGAGGGCTACACCTTC.

The count of this clone is one. This chain links TRBV5-6 with TRBJ2-7; no clear D. Germline lookup yields CDR1 SGHDT and CDR2 YYEEEE. V was cut by 2 bases and J by 2 bases, with 17 bases left in between. This CDR3 region has 16 residues. CDR3 DNA sequence: TGTGCCAGCAGCTTCTCTCGCGCCAGGAAAACCTACGAGCAGTACTTC. Amino acids: CASSFSRARKTYEQYF.

The chain couples TRBV28 to TRBJ2-7, with D tentatively TRBD1 (6 bases). This CDR3 comprises 14 residues. The V end lost 3 bases, the J end lost 4 bases, and 13 bases lay between the germline ends. Germline values: CDR1 MDHEN, CDR2 SYDVKM. The DNA for the CDR3 is TGTGCCAGCAGTTTCGACAGGACAACATACGAGCAGTACTTC. It specifies CASSFDRTTYEQYF.

The V gene is TRBV5-8, the J gene TRBJ2-5; TRBD1 might be the D (7 bases). V lost 2 bases to trimming and J lost 2 bases, with 10 bases between them. The CDR3 totals 14 residues. Germline V gene sequence: CDR1 SGHTS, CDR2 YDEGEE. CDR3 DNA: TGTGCCAGCAGCTTAGCAGGGGGGCAAGAGACCCAGTACTTC. Protein: CASSLAGGQETQYF. The variable domain in full, completed from reference TRBV5-8 and TRBJ2-5, reads EAGVTQSPTHLIKTRGQQATLRCSPISGHTSVYWYQQALGLGLQFLLWYDEGEERNRGNFPPRFSGRQFPNYSSELNVNALELEDSALYLCASSLAGGQETQYFGPGTRLLVL.

J is TRBJ1-1 and V is TRBV5-6; no definite D call. The CDR3 extends over 17 amino acids. V was shortened by 1 base and J by 5 bases, with 21 bases between the two germline ends. Per germline, CDR1 SGHDT and CDR2 YYEEEE. CDR3 loop: CASSLTGSTPLLTEAFF. As DNA, the CDR3 is TGTGCCAGCAGCTTGACCGGTTCAACCCCCTTGCTGACTGAAGCTTTCTTT.

The rearrangement joins TRBV18 to TRBJ1-4; D is possibly TRBD1 (6 bases). CDR3 length: 15 amino acids. Per the germline V gene, CDR1 is KGHSH and CDR2 is LQKENI. The V and J ends lost 8 bases and 0 bases respectively, with 13 bases between them. CDR3 in amino acids: CASTGQIATNEKLFF. The DNA of the CDR3 is TGTGCCAGCACGGGACAAATTGCAACTAATGAAAAACTGTTTTTT.

V usage is TRBV29-1 and J usage is TRBJ2-2, with D tentatively TRBD2 (6 bases). The CDR3 has 14 amino acids. Germline CDR1 SQVTM, CDR2 ANQGSEA. V lost 3 bases to trimming and J lost 2 bases, with 10 bases between them. The CDR3 spells CSVEGTFNTGELFF. Here the CDR3 DNA reads TGCAGCGTTGAGGGGACTTTTAACACCGGGGAGCTGTTTTTT.

This clone was found a few times. Other DNA sequences of this sample code for an identical CDR3. The V gene is TRBV6-4, the J gene TRBJ2-1, with 8 positions matching TRBD2. This CDR3 has 15 residues. The germline gives CDR1 MRHNA, CDR2 SNTAGT. Trimming took 0 bases from V and 4 from J; bases not matched to a gene: 2. CDR3 sequence (DNA): TGTGCCAGCAGTGACTCCAGCGGGAGTTACAATGAGCAGTTCTTC. Its protein is CASSDSSGSYNEQFF.

The genes are TRBV27 and TRBJ2-2; TRBD2 is a possible D gene (6 bases). The V end was cut by 2 bases, the J end by 6 bases, with 13 bases between. CDR1 and CDR2 from the germline V gene are MNHEY and SMNVEV (reference sequence). CDR3 length: 15 residues. CDR3 loop: CASSLVREYAGELFF. The CDR3 nucleotides read TGTGCCAGCAGTTTAGTCCGGGAGTACGCCGGGGAGCTGTTTTTT.

This clone has more than one count but fewer than ten. CDR3: CASSYPPGQIYEQYF. CDR3 nucleotides: TGTGCCAGCAGTTACCCCCCCGGACAGATCTACGAGCAGTACTTC. This chain joins TRBV6-6 and TRBJ2-5; maybe TRBD1 (6 bases). The J call may be wrong; the DNA end is better matched by TRBJ2-7. CDR1 is MNHNY and CDR2 is SVGAGI in the germline V gene (reference sequence). The CDR3 runs to 15 residues.

The chain carries TRBV5-1 and TRBJ2-1; TRBD1 aligns across 12 bases. The ends lost 4 bases at V and 8 bases at J; junction bases unmatched: 4. The CDR3 totals 14 residues. The germline V gene encodes CDR1 SGHRS and CDR2 YFSETQ. In nucleotides, the CDR3 is TGCGCCAGCAGCGCCGGGACAGGGGGCGATGAGCAGTTCTTC. This sequence encodes CASSAGTGGDEQFF.

V gene TRBV30 combines with J gene TRBJ1-1; weak D call: TRBD1 (6 bases). Trimming removed 0 bases at V and 5 bases at J, with 13 bases between. CDR3 length: 14 amino acids. Germline V gives CDR1 GTSNPN, CDR2 SVGIG (reference sequence). The CDR3 DNA reads TGTGCCTGGAGTGTTAAGGGGGTAGGTACTGAAGCTTTCTTT. Protein product: CAWSVKGVGTEAFF. The variable domain in full, completed from reference TRBV30 and TRBJ1-1, reads SQTIHQWPATLVQPVGSPLSLECTVEGTSNPNLYWYRQAAGRGLQLLFYSVGIGQISSEVPQNLSASRPQDRQFILSSKKLLLSDSGFYLCAWSVKGVGTEAFFGQGTRLTVV.

This clone was observed a handful of times. This chain uses TRBV7-9 with TRBJ2-2, with D perhaps matching TRBD2 (6 bases). Trimming removed 1 base at V and 6 bases at J, with 9 bases between. Germline CDR1 SEHNR, CDR2 FQNEAQ (reference sequence). The CDR3 covers 14 residues. CDR3 in amino acids: CASSLELAAGELFF. The DNA of the CDR3 is TGTGCCAGCAGCTTAGAGTTAGCGGCCGGGGAGCTGTTTTTT.

CDR3 DNA: TGTGCCTGGGGGGCGGACAGATCCTACGAGCAGTACTTC. Protein: CAWGADRSYEQYF. The gene calls are TRBV30 and TRBJ2-7; D might be TRBD1 (6 bases). Trimming took 5 bases from V and 1 from J, leaving 12 bases between them. Germline V lookup: CDR1 GTSNPN, CDR2 SVGIG (reference sequence). The CDR3 totals 13 residues.

This clone was found a few times. Other DNA sequences from this sample encode an identical CDR3 as well. The chain combines TRBV7-2 with TRBJ2-5; a weak D match, TRBD2 (5 bases). Trimming pared 1 base from V and 2 bases from J, leaving 14 bases between. Germline V gene lookup returns CDR1 SGHTA and CDR2 FQGNSA. The CDR3 consists of 16 residues. DNA for the CDR3: TGTGCCAGCAGCTTAGTTGACCGAGCGGTTCAAGAGACCCAGTACTTC. The encoded protein is CASSLVDRAVQETQYF.

Details on this clone: The sample holds other DNA sequences that translate to the same CDR3. The chain employs TRBV7-2 and TRBJ1-5; 8 bases agree with TRBD1. The germline V gene encodes CDR1 SGHTA and CDR2 FQGNSA. This CDR3 spans 15 amino acids. With V trimmed by 5 bases and J by 1 base, 4 bases remained unmatched. This CDR3 reads CASSAGGGSNQPQHF. CDR3 sequence (DNA): TGTGCCAGCAGCGCAGGGGGCGGGAGCAATCAGCCCCAGCATTTT.

On this clone itself: Other nucleotide sequences in the sample specify the same CDR3. This sequence joins TRBV14 and TRBJ1-1; 7 nucleotides agree with TRBD1. The CDR3 is 13 amino acids. With V trimmed by 0 bases and J by 11 bases, 6 bases remained unmatched. The V gene's germline CDR1 is SGHDN and CDR2 FVKESK. This chain's CDR3 is CASSQDGVRGAFF. The CDR3 DNA follows: TGTGCCAGCAGCCAAGATGGTGTCAGGGGGGCTTTCTTT.

The rearrangement uses TRBV27 and TRBJ2-1; tentatively, D is TRBD1 (5 bases). CDR3 length: 14 amino acids. CDR1 MNHEY and CDR2 SMNVEV come from the germline V gene (reference sequence). Trimming pared 3 bases from V and 3 bases from J, leaving 9 bases between. The CDR3 bases are TGTGCCAGCAGTTTGTCAGGGTTCTACAATGAGCAGTTCTTC. Translation: CASSLSGFYNEQFF.

This CDR3 is CASSERGNTIYF. The CDR3 DNA reads as TGTGCCAGCAGTGAACGTGGAAACACCATATATTTT. This chain links TRBV2 with TRBJ1-3; D gene ambiguous. The germline V gene encodes CDR1 SNHLY and CDR2 FYNNEI. The CDR3 is made up of 12 amino acids. Deletions cut 2 bases from V and 3 bases from J, with 2 bases between.

The V and J genes are TRBV6-6 and TRBJ2-1; the D gene is possibly TRBD2 (6 bases). V was trimmed by 8 bases and J by 0 bases, leaving 11 bases between them. This CDR3 has 14 amino acids. Germline CDR1 is MNHNY and CDR2 is SVGAGI (reference sequence). CDR3 protein: CASCASASYNEQFF. The CDR3 coding sequence is TGTGCCAGCTGTGCTAGCGCCTCCTACAATGAGCAGTTCTTC.

This rearrangement joins TRBV4-1 to TRBJ1-5, with D maybe TRBD1 (6 bases). CDR1 MGHRA and CDR2 YSYEKL come from the germline V gene. The CDR3 covers 15 residues. The germline V and J ends were trimmed by 4 bases and 0 bases, with 10 bases remaining between them. CDR3 nucleotides: TGCGCCAGCAGCCCGACAGGACCTAGCAATCAGCCCCAGCATTTT. Its protein product is CASSPTGPSNQPQHF.

This clone was seen a single time. The chain joins TRBV29-1 to TRBJ1-2; unclear D gene. V was trimmed by 3 bases and J by 8 bases, leaving 7 bases between them. Germline V gene data show CDR1 as SQVTM and CDR2 as ANQGSEA. The CDR3 runs 10 residues. CDR3: CSVEEGGYTF. The DNA for the CDR3 is TGCAGCGTTGAGGAGGGAGGCTACACCTTC.

This rearrangement joins TRBV7-3 to TRBJ2-2; 15 bases fit TRBD2. CDR1 and CDR2 from the germline V gene are SGHTA and FQGTGA. V gave up 5 bases and J gave up 5 bases; unmatched junction bases: 3. The CDR3 contains 16 residues. The CDR3 loop reads CASSLGLAGGTGELFF. CDR3 DNA sequence: TGTGCCAGCAGCCTCGGACTAGCGGGAGGGACCGGGGAGCTGTTTTTT. Supplemented by reference TRBV7-3 and TRBJ2-2, the full variable domain reads GAGVSQTPSNKVTEKGKYVELRCDPISGHTALYWYRQSLGQGPEFLIYFQGTGAADDSGLPNDRFFAVRPEGSVSTLKIQRTERGDSAVYLCASSLGLAGGTGELFFGEGSRLTVL.

The gene calls are TRBV5-4 and TRBJ2-2, with D unclear. This CDR3 contains 16 residues. V was pared by 4 bases and J by 0 bases, with 13 bases between. Germline CDR1 reads SGHNT; CDR2 reads YYREEE (reference sequence). The CDR3: CASSPVRPSNTGELFF. In nucleotides, the CDR3 is TGTGCCAGCAGCCCCGTCCGTCCCTCGAACACCGGGGAGCTGTTTTTT.

This clone has just one count. V and J are TRBV6-5 and TRBJ1-2; the D is unclear. Germline CDR1 is MNHEY and CDR2 is SVGAGI. Trimming stripped 5 bases from V and 3 bases from J, with 10 bases between. The CDR3 loop spans 13 amino acids. CDR3 amino acids: CASSPGIDYGYTF. The CDR3 DNA reads TGTGCCAGCAGTCCGGGGATAGACTATGGCTACACCTTC.

V usage is TRBV11-3 and J usage is TRBJ2-3; D unresolved. V gave up 0 bases and J gave up 6 bases, with 7 bases separating them. There are 13 residues in the CDR3. Germline-derived CDR1 and CDR2 are SGHNT and YENEEA. The DNA of the CDR3 is TGTGCCAGCAGCTTAGAGGCGGCCGATACGCAGTATTTT. Protein sequence: CASSLEAADTQYF.

The V gene is TRBV30, the J gene TRBJ2-3, with D possibly matching TRBD1 (6 bases). The germline V and J ends were trimmed by 4 bases and 4 bases, with 15 bases remaining between them. CDR1 is GTSNPN, CDR2 SVGIG, per germline (reference sequence). This CDR3 comprises 14 residues. The CDR3 spells CAWKKQGNADTQYF. CDR3 DNA sequence: TGTGCCTGGAAGAAACAGGGTAACGCAGATACGCAGTATTTT.

The genes are TRBV5-1 and TRBJ2-7, with D possibly TRBD2 on 6 matching bases. The CDR3 is 14 residues long. The germline gives CDR1 SGHRS, CDR2 YFSETQ. V was shortened by 4 bases and J by 3 bases, with 14 bases between the two germline ends. CDR3 DNA: TGCGCCAGCAGCGACAAAGGGACTTACTACGAGCAGTACGTC. Translation gives CASSDKGTYYEQYV.

The chain joins TRBV5-4 to TRBJ2-7; the D is unclear. The V gene's germline CDR1 is SGHNT and CDR2 YYREEE (reference sequence). CDR3 length: 12 amino acids. V was shortened by 4 bases and J by 6 bases, with 11 bases between the two germline ends. The CDR3 DNA sequence: TGTGCCAGCAGCACCTCAGCGTTCGAGCAGTACTTC. It translates to CASSTSAFEQYF.